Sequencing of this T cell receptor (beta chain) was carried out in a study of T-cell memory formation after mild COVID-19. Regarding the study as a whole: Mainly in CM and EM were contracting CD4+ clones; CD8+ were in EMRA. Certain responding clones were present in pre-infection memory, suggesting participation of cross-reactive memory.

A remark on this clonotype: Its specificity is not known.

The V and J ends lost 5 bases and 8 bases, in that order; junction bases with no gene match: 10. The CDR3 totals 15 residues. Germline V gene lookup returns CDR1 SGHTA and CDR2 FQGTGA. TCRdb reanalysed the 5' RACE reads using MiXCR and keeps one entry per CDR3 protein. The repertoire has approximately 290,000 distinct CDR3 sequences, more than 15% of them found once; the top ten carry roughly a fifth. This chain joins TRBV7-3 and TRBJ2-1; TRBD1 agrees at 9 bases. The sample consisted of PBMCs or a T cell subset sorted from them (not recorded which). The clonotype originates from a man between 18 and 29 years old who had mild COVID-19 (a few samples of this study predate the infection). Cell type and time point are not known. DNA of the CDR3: TGTGCCAGCAGCGTACAGGGGGCGCGTAAGGATGAGCAGTTCTTC. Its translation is CASSVQGARKDEQFF.